A selection of T cell receptor beta chains follows, all from one sample in a study of T cell repertoires in cytomegalovirus infection. One entry per CDR3 protein results from TCRdb running MiXCR on the reads. Found here are around 900,000 distinct CDR3 sequences, 31% of them singletons; the top ten hold over 12%. Which antigens these TCRs recognize remains unknown. The material sequenced was cultured CD8+ T cells from PBMCs, taken from culture after CMV antigen stimulation. The receptors shown here come from a human donor in good health (CMV status not recorded). Some clones in this sample may be carry-over from other donors' samples. CDR3s include the opening cysteine and the closing phenylalanine or tryptophan. The D gene is left open where the match is weak. The listing skips clone size in some rows; elsewhere it reads once, few, many or a size class.

clone size: once; J gene: TRBJ2-5; V gene: TRBV15; D gene: .; CDR3 DNA: TGTGCCACCAGCAGAGATCACGGGTTCCAAGAGACCCAGTACTTC; CDR3 protein: CATSRDHGFQETQYF
clone size: .; J gene: TRBJ1-5; V gene: TRBV12-3/TRBV12-4; D gene: .; CDR3 DNA: TGTGCCAGCAGTATACAGGCTGACTTCGATCAGCCCCAGCAGTTT; CDR3 protein: CASSIQADFDQPQQF
clone size: few; J gene: TRBJ2-1; V gene: TRBV5-1; D gene: TRBD1; CDR3 DNA: TGCGCCAGCAGCTTGATGGGGGACAGGGGGAACTATGAGCAGTTCTTC; CDR3 protein: CASSLMGDRGNYEQFF
clone size: .; J gene: TRBJ2-5; V gene: TRBV20-1; D gene: TRBD2; CDR3 DNA: TGCAGTGCTAGAGAAAGAGCGGGGCCAAAAGAGACCCAGTACTTC; CDR3 protein: CSARERAGPKETQYF
clone size: .; J gene: TRBJ2-3; V gene: TRBV9; D gene: .; CDR3 DNA: TGTGCCAGCAGCGTAGGTAGGGATACGCAGTATTTT; CDR3 protein: CASSVGRDTQYF
clone size: .; J gene: TRBJ1-2; V gene: TRBV12-3/TRBV12-4; D gene: TRBD1; CDR3 DNA: TGTGCCAGCAGTGACAGGGCCGGAGGGAACTATGGCTACACCTTC; CDR3 protein: CASSDRAGGNYGYTF
clone size: .; J gene: TRBJ2-1; V gene: TRBV19; D gene: .; CDR3 DNA: TGTGCCACCATGAGTCAGGGGTCCTACAATGAGCAGTTCTTC; CDR3 protein: CATMSQGSYNEQFF
clone size: few; J gene: TRBJ2-1; V gene: TRBV6-6; D gene: TRBD1; CDR3 DNA: TGTGCCAGCAGGAACCGGACAGGGAATGAGCAGTTCTTC; CDR3 protein: CASRNRTGNEQFF
clone size: .; J gene: TRBJ2-2; V gene: TRBV5-6; D gene: TRBD1; CDR3 DNA: TGTGCCAGCAGCAACAACAGGGGCCACGACCCCGGGGAGCTGTTTTTT; CDR3 protein: CASSNNRGHDPGELFF
clone size: once; J gene: TRBJ1-2; V gene: TRBV7-4; D gene: .; CDR3 DNA: TGTGCCAGCAGCCAGAGCGCTAACTATGGCTACACCTTC; CDR3 protein: CASSQSANYGYTF
clone size: .; J gene: TRBJ1-1; V gene: TRBV2; D gene: .; CDR3 DNA: TGTGCCAGCAGTGAAGGTAGACGAGGGGACACTAAAGCTTTCTTT; CDR3 protein: CASSEGRRGDTKAFF
clone size: few; J gene: TRBJ1-1; V gene: TRBV7-9; D gene: TRBD1; CDR3 DNA: TGTGCCAGCAGCTTAAAAATAAGGGGACAGGAACCCGGTTTGGGCTCCATGAACACTGAAGCTTTCTTT; CDR3 protein: CASSLKIRGQEPGLGSMNTEAFF
clone size: few; J gene: TRBJ1-1; V gene: TRBV7-9; D gene: TRBD1; CDR3 DNA: TGTGCCAGCAGCACCGGACAGGGGGCGGATGAAGCTTTCTTT; CDR3 protein: CASSTGQGADEAFF
clone size: .; J gene: TRBJ2-1; V gene: TRBV28; D gene: .; CDR3 DNA: TGTGCCAGCACCCCGGGAGATAGACCCAATGAGCAGTTCTTC; CDR3 protein: CASTPGDRPNEQFF
clone size: few; J gene: TRBJ2-7; V gene: TRBV5-8; D gene: .; CDR3 DNA: TGTGCCAGCAGCTTTAGGGACCCCCGAGGGGAGCAGTACTTC; CDR3 protein: CASSFRDPRGEQYF
clone size: .; J gene: TRBJ1-5; V gene: TRBV15; D gene: .; CDR3 DNA: TGTGCCACCAGCAGACTTCCCCGGGGGGATCAGCCCCAGCATTTT; CDR3 protein: CATSRLPRGDQPQHF
clone size: .; J gene: TRBJ2-3; V gene: TRBV12-3/TRBV12-4; D gene: .; CDR3 DNA: TGTGCCAGCAGTATCAGGGATCTCGATACGCAGTATTTT; CDR3 protein: CASSIRDLDTQYF
clone size: .; J gene: TRBJ1-3; V gene: TRBV18; D gene: .; CDR3 DNA: TGTGCCAGCTCGCCTGGAGGCAGGGGATCAGGAAACACCATATATTTT; CDR3 protein: CASSPGGRGSGNTIYF
clone size: few; J gene: TRBJ2-3; V gene: TRBV14; D gene: TRBD1; CDR3 DNA: TGTGCCAGCAGCCAAGTACCAGGACAGGGGAGCACAGATACGCAGTATTTT; CDR3 protein: CASSQVPGQGSTDTQYF
clone size: few; J gene: TRBJ1-2; V gene: TRBV5-1; D gene: TRBD1; CDR3 DNA: TGCGCCAGCAGCTTGTCCGACAGGGTCTATGGCTACACCTTC; CDR3 protein: CASSLSDRVYGYTF
clone size: many; J gene: TRBJ2-1; V gene: TRBV27; D gene: .; CDR3 DNA: TGTGCCAGCAGCTTGGGGGGCCTTTACAATGAGCAGTTCTTC; CDR3 protein: CASSLGGLYNEQFF
clone size: .; J gene: TRBJ1-2; V gene: TRBV6-2/TRBV6-3; D gene: .; CDR3 DNA: TGTGCCAGCAGTTACGAGCTAGGGTACCACTATGGCTACACCTTC; CDR3 protein: CASSYELGYHYGYTF
clone size: .; J gene: TRBJ2-4; V gene: TRBV7-9; D gene: TRBD1; CDR3 DNA: TGTGCCAGCAGCTCCCAGGGGGAAGTGGCCAAAAACATTCAGTACTTC; CDR3 protein: CASSSQGEVAKNIQYF
clone size: .; J gene: TRBJ2-1; V gene: TRBV4-2; D gene: .; CDR3 DNA: TGTGCCAGCAGCCAAGATCTGGAAAGGGGGTACAATGAGCAGTTCTTC; CDR3 protein: CASSQDLERGYNEQFF
clone size: few; J gene: TRBJ2-7; V gene: TRBV7-9; D gene: .; CDR3 DNA: TGTGCCAGCAGCCCTAATATCCAACACCCCCCCTACGAGCAGTACTTC; CDR3 protein: CASSPNIQHPPYEQYF
clone size: few; J gene: TRBJ2-1; V gene: TRBV27; D gene: .; CDR3 DNA: TGTGCCAGCAGTTTATCAGGGTTTGGTGAGCAGTTCTTC; CDR3 protein: CASSLSGFGEQFF
clone size: .; J gene: TRBJ1-1; V gene: TRBV5-1; D gene: .; CDR3 DNA: TGCGCCAGCAGCTTGGTAGGGGAGGGGAACACTGAAGCTTTCTTT; CDR3 protein: CASSLVGEGNTEAFF
clone size: few; J gene: TRBJ2-7; V gene: TRBV2; D gene: TRBD1; CDR3 DNA: TGTGCCAGCGACTCCCCGGGACAGGGAAGATACGAGCAGTACTTC; CDR3 protein: CASDSPGQGRYEQYF
clone size: few; J gene: TRBJ2-5; V gene: TRBV4-1; D gene: TRBD1; CDR3 DNA: TGCGCCAGCAGCCAAGCAGAACAAGGACAGGCGACCCAGTACTTC; CDR3 protein: CASSQAEQGQATQYF
clone size: few; J gene: TRBJ2-3; V gene: TRBV20-1; D gene: TRBD1; CDR3 DNA: TGCAGTGCCCGAGGCGAGGGGGCCTTTAGCACAGATACGCAGTATTTT; CDR3 protein: CSARGEGAFSTDTQYF
clone size: .; J gene: TRBJ2-2; V gene: TRBV12-3/TRBV12-4; D gene: .; CDR3 DNA: TGTGCCAGCTTTTCTCAGGTCGGGGAGCTGTTTTTT; CDR3 protein: CASFSQVGELFF
clone size: few; J gene: TRBJ2-1; V gene: TRBV5-5; D gene: .; CDR3 DNA: TGTGCCAGCAGCTCCGGGACCATCTACAATGAGCAGTTCTTC; CDR3 protein: CASSSGTIYNEQFF